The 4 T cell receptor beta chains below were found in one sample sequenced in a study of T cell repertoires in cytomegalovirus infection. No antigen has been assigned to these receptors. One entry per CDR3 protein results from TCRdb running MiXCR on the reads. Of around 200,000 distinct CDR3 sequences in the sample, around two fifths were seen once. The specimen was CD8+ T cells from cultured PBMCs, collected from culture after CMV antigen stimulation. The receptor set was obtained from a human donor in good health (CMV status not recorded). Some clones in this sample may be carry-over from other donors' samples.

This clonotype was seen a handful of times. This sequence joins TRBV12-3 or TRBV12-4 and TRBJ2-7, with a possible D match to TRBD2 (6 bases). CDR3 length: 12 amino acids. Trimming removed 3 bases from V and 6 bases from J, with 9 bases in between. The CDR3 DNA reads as TGTGCCAGCAGTTTCGAGGGAGGCGAGCAGTACTTC. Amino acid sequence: CASSFEGGEQYF.

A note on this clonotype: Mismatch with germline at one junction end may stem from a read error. This CDR3 is CASSLSQGSSYNEKFF. CDR3 DNA sequence: TGTGCCAGCAGTTTATCACAGGGGAGCTCCTACAATGAGAAGTTCTTC. The J gene is TRBJ2-1, the V gene TRBV28, with 7 positions matching TRBD1. The CDR3 covers 16 residues. CDR1 and CDR2 from the germline V gene are MDHEN and SYDVKM.

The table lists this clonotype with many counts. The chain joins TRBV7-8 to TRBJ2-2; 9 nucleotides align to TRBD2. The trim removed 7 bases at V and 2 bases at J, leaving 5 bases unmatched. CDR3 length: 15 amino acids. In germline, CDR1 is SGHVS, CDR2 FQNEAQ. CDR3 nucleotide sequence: TGTGCCAGCATGGGGACTAGCCAAAACACCGGGGAGCTGTTTTTT. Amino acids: CASMGTSQNTGELFF.

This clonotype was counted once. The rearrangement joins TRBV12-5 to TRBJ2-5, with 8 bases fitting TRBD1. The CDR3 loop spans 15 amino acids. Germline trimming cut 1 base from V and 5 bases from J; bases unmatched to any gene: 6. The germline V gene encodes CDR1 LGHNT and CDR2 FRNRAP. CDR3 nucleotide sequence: TGTGCTAGTGGTTTGGACCGACAGGGGACGGAGACCCAGTACTTC. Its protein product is CASGLDRQGTETQYF.